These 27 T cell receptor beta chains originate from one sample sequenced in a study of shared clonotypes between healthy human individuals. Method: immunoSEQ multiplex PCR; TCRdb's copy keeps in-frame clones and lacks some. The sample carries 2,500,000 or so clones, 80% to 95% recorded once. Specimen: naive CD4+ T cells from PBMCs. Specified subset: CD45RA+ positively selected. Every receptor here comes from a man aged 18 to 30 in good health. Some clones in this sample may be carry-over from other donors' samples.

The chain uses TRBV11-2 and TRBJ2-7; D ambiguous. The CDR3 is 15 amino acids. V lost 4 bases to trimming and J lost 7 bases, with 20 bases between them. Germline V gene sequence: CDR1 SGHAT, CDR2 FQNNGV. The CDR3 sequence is CASSSHIGSLGEQYF. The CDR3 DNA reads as TGTGCCAGCAGCTCCCACATTGGATCCTTGGGGGAGCAGTACTTC.

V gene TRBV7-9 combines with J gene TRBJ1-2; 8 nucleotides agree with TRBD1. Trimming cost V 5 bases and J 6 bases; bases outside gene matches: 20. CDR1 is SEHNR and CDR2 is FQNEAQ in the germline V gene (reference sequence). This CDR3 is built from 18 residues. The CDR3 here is CASSTMQGAIARRDGYTF. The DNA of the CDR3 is TGTGCCAGCAGCACAATGCAGGGGGCGATAGCGAGGAGGGATGGCTACACCTTC.

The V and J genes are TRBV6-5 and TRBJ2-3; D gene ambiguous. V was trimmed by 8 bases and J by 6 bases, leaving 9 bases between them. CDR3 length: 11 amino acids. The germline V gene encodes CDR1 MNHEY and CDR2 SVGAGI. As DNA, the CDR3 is TGTGCCAGCGGAAAAATGGATACGCAGTATTTT. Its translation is CASGKMDTQYF.

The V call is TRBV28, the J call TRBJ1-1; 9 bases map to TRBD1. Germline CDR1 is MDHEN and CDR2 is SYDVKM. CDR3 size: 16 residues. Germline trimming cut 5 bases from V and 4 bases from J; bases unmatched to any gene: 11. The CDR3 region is CASSPPTGGGRTEAFF. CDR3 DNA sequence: TGTGCCAGCAGTCCCCCGACAGGGGGAGGACGCACTGAAGCTTTCTTT.

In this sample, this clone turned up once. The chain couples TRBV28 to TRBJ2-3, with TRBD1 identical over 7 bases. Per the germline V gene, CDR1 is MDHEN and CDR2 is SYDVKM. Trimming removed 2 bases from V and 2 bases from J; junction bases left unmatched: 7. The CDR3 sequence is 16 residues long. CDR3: CASSLTGVYSTDTQYF. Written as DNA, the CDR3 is TGTGCCAGCAGTTTAACAGGGGTTTATTCCACAGATACGCAGTATTTT.

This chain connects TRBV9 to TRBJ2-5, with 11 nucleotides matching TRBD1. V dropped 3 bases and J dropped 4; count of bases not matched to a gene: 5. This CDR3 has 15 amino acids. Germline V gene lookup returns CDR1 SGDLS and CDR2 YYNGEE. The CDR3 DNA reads TGTGCCAGCAGCGAGACGGGACAGGGGGTAGAGACCCAGTACTTC. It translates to CASSETGQGVETQYF.

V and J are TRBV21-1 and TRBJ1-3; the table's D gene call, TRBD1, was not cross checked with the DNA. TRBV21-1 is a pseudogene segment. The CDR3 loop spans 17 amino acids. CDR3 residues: CASAVYGHLFSGNTIYF. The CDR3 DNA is TGTGCCAGCGCCGTGTACGGACACTTATTCTCTGGAAACACCATATATTTT.

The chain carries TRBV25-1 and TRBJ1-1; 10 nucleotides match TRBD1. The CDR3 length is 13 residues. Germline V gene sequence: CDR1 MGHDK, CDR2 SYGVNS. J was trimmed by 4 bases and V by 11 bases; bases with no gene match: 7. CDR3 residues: CAVQDRGSTEAFF. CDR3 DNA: TGTGCCGTTCAGGACAGGGGGTCCACTGAAGCTTTCTTT. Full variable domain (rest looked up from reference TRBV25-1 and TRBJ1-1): EADIYQTPRYLVIGTGKKITLECSQTMGHDKMYWYQQDPGMELHLIHYSYGVNSTEKGDLSSESTVSRIRTEHFPLTLESARPSHTSQYLCAVQDRGSTEAFFGQGTRLTVV.

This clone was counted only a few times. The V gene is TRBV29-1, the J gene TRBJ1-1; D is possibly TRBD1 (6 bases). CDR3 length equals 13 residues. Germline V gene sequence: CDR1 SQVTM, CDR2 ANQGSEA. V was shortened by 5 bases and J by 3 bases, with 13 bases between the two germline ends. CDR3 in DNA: TGCAGCGTTACCGGTAGGGGGTACACTGAAGCTTTCTTT. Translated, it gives CSVTGRGYTEAFF.

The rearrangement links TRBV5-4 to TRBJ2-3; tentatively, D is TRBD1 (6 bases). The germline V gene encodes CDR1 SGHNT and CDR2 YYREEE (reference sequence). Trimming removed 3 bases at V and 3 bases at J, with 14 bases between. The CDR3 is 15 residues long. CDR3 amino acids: CASSSGTRGTDTQYF. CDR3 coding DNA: TGTGCCAGCAGCTCCGGGACAAGGGGAACAGATACGCAGTATTTT.

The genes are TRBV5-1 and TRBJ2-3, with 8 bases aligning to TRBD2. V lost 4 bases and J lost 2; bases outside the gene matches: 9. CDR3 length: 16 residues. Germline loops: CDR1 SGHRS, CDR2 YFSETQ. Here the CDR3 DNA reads TGCGCCAGCAGCCCGAGTAGCGGGGCGGCCACAGATACGCAGTATTTT. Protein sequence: CASSPSSGAATDTQYF.

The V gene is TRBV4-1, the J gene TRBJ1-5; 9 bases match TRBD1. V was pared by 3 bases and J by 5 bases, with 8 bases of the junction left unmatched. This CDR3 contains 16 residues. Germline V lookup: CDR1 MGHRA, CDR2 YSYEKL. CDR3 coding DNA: TGCGCCAGCAGCCACCCCTATGGGGACAGGGATCAGCCCCAGCATTTT. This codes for CASSHPYGDRDQPQHF.

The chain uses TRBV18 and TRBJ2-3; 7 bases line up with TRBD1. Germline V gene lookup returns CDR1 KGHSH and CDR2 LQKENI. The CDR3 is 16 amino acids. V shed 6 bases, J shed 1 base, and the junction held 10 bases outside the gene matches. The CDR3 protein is CASSPQGQGGTDTQYF. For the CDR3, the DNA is TGTGCCAGCTCCCCCCAGGGGCAGGGGGGCACAGATACGCAGTATTTT.

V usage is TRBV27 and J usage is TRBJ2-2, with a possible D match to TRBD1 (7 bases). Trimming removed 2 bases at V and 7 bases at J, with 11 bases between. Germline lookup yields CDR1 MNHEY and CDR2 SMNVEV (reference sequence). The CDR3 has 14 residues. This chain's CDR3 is CASSLQGGVGELFF. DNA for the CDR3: TGTGCCAGCAGTTTACAGGGGGGTGTCGGGGAGCTGTTTTTT.

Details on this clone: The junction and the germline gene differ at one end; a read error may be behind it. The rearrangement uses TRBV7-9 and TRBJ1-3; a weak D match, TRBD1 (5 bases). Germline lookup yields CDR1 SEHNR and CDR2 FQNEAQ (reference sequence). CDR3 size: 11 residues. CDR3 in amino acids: CASSPDTQGNF. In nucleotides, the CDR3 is TGTGCCAGCAGCCCGGACACGCAGGGAAATTTT.

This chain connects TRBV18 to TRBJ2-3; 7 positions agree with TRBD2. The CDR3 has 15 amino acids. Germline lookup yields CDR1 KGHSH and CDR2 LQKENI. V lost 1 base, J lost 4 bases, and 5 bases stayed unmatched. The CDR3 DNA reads TGTGCCAGCTCACCACGCCTAGCGGAAGCAGATACGCAGTATTTT. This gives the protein CASSPRLAEADTQYF. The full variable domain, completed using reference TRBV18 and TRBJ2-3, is NAGVMQNPRHLVRRRGQEARLRCSPMKGHSHVYWYRQLPEEGLKFMVYLQKENIIDESGMPKERFSAEFPKEGPSILRIQQVVRGDSAAYFCASSPRLAEADTQYFGPGTRLTVL.

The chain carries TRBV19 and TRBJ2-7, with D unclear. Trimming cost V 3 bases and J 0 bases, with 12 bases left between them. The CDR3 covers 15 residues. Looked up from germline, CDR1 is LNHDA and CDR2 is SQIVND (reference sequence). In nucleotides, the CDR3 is TGTGCCAGTAGTATCCAGGCCTACCCCTCCTACGAGCAGTACTTC. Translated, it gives CASSIQAYPSYEQYF.

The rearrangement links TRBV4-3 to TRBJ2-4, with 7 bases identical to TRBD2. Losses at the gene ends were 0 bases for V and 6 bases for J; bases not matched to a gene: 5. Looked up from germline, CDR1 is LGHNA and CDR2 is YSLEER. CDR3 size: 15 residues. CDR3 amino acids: CASSQEGLEGNIQYF. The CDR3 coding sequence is TGCGCCAGCAGCCAAGAAGGACTAGAGGGAAACATTCAGTACTTC.

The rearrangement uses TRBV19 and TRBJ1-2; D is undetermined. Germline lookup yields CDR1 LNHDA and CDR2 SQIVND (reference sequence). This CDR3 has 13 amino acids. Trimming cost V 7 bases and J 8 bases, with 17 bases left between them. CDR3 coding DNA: TGTGCCAGTAAGGGCGAAACATTAAGGGGCTACACCTTC. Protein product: CASKGETLRGYTF. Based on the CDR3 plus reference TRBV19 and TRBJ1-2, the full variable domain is DGGITQSPKYLFRKEGQNVTLSCEQNLNHDAMYWYRQDPGQGLRLIYYSQIVNDFQKGDIAEGYSVSREKKESFPLTVTSAQKNPTAFYLCASKGETLRGYTFGSGTRLTVV.

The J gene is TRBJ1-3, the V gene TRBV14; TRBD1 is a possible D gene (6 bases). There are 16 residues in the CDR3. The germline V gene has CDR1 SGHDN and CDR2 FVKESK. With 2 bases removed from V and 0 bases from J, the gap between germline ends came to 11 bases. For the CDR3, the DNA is TGTGCCAGCAGCCAACGGCAGGGGATCTCTGGAAACACCATATATTTT. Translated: CASSQRQGISGNTIYF.

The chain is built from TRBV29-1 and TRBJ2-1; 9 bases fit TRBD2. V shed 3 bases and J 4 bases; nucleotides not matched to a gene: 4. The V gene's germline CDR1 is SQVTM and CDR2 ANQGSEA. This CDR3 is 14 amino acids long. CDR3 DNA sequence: TGCAGCGTTGACCTAGCGGGGTCATACAATGAGCAGTTCTTC. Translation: CSVDLAGSYNEQFF.

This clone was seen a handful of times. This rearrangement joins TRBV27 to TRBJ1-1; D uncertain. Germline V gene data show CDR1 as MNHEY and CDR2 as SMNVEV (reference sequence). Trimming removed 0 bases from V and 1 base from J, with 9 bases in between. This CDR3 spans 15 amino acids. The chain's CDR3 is CASSLSPGKNTEAFF. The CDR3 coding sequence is TGTGCCAGCAGTTTATCCCCGGGGAAGAACACTGAAGCTTTCTTT.

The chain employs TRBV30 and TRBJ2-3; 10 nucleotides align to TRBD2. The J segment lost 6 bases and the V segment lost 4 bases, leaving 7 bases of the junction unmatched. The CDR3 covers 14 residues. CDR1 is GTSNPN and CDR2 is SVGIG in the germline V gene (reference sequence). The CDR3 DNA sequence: TGTGCCTGGATTGCTAGCGGGAGACGGGATACGCAGTATTTT. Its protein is CAWIASGRRDTQYF.

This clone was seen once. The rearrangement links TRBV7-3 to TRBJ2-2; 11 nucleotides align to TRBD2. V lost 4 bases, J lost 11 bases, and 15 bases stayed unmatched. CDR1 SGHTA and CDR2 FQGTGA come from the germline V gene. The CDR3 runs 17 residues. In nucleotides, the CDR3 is TGTGCCAGCAGCTCCCAACCTGGACTAGCGGGCTCGAGCGAGCTGTTTTTT. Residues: CASSSQPGLAGSSELFF.

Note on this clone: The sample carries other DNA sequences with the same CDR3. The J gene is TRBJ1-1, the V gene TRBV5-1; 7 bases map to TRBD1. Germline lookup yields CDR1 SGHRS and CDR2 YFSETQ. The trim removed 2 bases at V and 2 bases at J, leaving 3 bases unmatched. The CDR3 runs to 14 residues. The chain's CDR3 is CASSFGTANTEAFF. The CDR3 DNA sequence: TGCGCCAGCAGCTTTGGGACAGCCAACACTGAAGCTTTCTTT.

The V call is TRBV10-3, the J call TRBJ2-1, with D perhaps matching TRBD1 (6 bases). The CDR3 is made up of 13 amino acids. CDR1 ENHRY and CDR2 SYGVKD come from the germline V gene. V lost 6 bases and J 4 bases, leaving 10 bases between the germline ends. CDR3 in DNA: TGTGCCATCAGGGGACAACTTTACAATGAGCAGTTCTTC. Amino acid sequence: CAIRGQLYNEQFF.

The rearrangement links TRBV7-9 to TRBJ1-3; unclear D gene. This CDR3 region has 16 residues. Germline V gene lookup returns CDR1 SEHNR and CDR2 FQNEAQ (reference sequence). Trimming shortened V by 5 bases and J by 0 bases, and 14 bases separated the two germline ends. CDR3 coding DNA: TGTGCCAGCAGCCCTAGGCAGACACTCTCTGGAAACACCATATATTTT. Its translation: CASSPRQTLSGNTIYF.